This T cell receptor (beta chain) was obtained from a study of blood T cell repertoires in COVID-19. Study background: Samples representing acute and convalescent COVID-19 were sourced from the United States, Italy and Spain. The analysed material was cDNA or gDNA that came from T cells, B-cell-depleted T cells, or PBMCs.

The CDR3 has 15 residues. Germline CDR1 is SGHTA and CDR2 is FQGNSA. Deletions cut 5 bases from V and 4 bases from J, with 15 bases between. Here immunoSEQ multiplex PCR was the method, and the copy in TCRdb shows in-frame clones only, minus some. The sample comprises 100,000 to 150,000 clones, less than 90% of which are singletons, and around 13% rests with the top ten. Sequencing input: peripheral blood. The chain links TRBV7-2 to TRBJ1-5, with TRBD1 as a possible D gene (5 bases). This TCR came from a woman between 25 and 40 years old who had recovered from COVID-19. The CDR3 region has the DNA TGTGCCAGCAGCCGGCGGGCGGGGACGAATCAGCCCCAGCATTTT. This codes for CASSRRAGTNQPQHF.